This T cell receptor (beta chain) emerged from a study of blood T cells in healthy people across ages. Study-level information: Capture via template switching afforded approximately one barcoded beta molecule per two T cells. Study findings and constraints: Samples with more naive T cells showed higher observed beta diversity. In older individuals, TCR beta diversity per million T cells was lower, falling roughly linearly with age.

With regard to this clonotype: Its specificity is unknown.

The length of the CDR3 is 15 residues. Trimming at V came to 3 bases and at J to 4 bases, leaving 8 bases not matched to a gene. The germline gives CDR1 LGHDT, CDR2 YNNKEL (reference sequence). Combining a sample-barcoded 5' primer with a J-beta primer mix, a second PCR ran for about 7 to 11 cycles. Each CDR3 protein gets one entry after TCRdb re-called the 5' RACE reads with MiXCR. The top ten hold 23% of the sample, which has some 1.8 million distinct CDR3 sequences, around 42% seen once. The chain couples TRBV3-1 to TRBJ2-7; 8 bases align to TRBD1. The TCR comes from a human donor in good health. Sequenced sample: blood. The CDR3 coding sequence is TGTGCCAGCAGCCACCGCGGGACAGGCAAATACGAGCAGTACTTC. As protein: CASSHRGTGKYEQYF.